The TCR beta chain under discussion was sequenced for a study of vaccination effects on CD4 cells after COVID-19. About the research overall: All participants had two doses of either the BNT162b2 or mRNA-1273 vaccine. Study-level points and caveats: Few convalescent patients and no early post-infection timepoints were included in the study.

Prior to sequencing, the ViraFEST assay stimulated PBMC with viral peptide pools, which expanded the antigen-specific CD4+ T cells. Culturing for about ten days preceded CD4+ T cell isolation. PCR-confirmed SARS-CoV-2 infection occurred in the person between March and December 2020. The CDR3 spans 14 residues. V lost 8 bases and J lost 3, with 16 bases in between. The germline V gene encodes CDR1 MNHEY and CDR2 SVGAGI. Note on this clone: Its specificity is not known.

Libraries were prepared by immunoSEQ multiplex PCR; TCRdb keeps only in-frame clonotypes and omits some of them. Of tens of thousands of clones detected, 73% appear once; the ten largest clones hold 33%. V and J are TRBV6-5 and TRBJ1-1; the D gene is possibly TRBD1 (5 bases). Specimen: CD4+ T cells from PBMCs cultured with a peptide pool, collected before COVID-19 vaccination. The source of this sequence is a human donor who had a prior SARS-CoV-2 infection. The CDR3 sequence is CASVLGLIYTEAFF. Written as DNA, the CDR3 is TGTGCCAGCGTTCTGGGACTGATATACACTGAAGCTTTCTTT.